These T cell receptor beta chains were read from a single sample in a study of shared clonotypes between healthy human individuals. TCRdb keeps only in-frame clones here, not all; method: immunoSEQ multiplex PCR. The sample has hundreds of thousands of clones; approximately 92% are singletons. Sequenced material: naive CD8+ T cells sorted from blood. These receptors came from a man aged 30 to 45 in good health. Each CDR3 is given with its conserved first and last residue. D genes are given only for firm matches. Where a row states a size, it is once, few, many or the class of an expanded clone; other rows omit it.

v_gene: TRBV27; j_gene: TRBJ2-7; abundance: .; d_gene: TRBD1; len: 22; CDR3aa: CASSLPPPDRVTQERPLYEQYF; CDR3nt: TGTGCCAGCAGTTTACCACCGCCCGACAGGGTTACGCAAGAGCGCCCGCTTTACGAGCAGTACTTC
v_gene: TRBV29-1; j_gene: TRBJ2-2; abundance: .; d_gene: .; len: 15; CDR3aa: CSASGALAPTGELFF; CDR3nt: TGCAGCGCCTCTGGGGCCTTAGCCCCCACCGGGGAGCTGTTTTTT
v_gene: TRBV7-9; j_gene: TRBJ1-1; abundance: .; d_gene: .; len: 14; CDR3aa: CASAGSPRDTEAFF; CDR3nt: TGTGCCAGCGCAGGGTCCCCGCGGGACACTGAAGCTTTCTTT
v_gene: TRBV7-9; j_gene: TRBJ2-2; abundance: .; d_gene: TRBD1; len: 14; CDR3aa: CASSFRQGPGELFF; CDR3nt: TGTGCCAGCAGCTTCCGACAGGGACCCGGGGAGCTGTTTTTT
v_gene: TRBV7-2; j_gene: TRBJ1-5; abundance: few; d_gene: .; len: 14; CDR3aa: CASVDSNSNQPQHF; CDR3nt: TGTGCCAGCGTGGACAGCAACAGCAATCAGCCCCAGCATTTT
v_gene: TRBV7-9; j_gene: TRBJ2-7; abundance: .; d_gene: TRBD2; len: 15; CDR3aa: CASSSHLAGESEQYF; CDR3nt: TGTGCCAGCAGCTCCCACCTAGCGGGAGAGTCCGAGCAGTACTTC
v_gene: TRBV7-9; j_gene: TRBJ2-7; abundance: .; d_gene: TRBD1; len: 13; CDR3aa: CASSLGDSYEQYF; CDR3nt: TGTGCCAGCAGCTTAGGGGACAGCTACGAGCAGTACTTC
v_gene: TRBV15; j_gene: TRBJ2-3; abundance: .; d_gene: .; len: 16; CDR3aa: CATSTQVGSNTDTQYF; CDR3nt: TGTGCCACCAGCACCCAGGTTGGGTCAAACACAGATACGCAGTATTTT
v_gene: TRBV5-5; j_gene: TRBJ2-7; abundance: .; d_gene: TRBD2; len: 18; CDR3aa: CASNMAGLAGAPSYEQYF; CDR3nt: TGTGCCAGCAACATGGCGGGACTAGCGGGAGCTCCTTCCTACGAGCAGTACTTC
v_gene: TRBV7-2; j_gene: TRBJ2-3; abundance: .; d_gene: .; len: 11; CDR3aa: CASSEGDTQYF; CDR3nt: TGTGCCAGTTCGGAGGGAGATACGCAGTATTTT
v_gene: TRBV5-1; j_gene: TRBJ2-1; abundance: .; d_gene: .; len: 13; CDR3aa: CASSLAQNNEQFF; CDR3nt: TGCGCCAGCAGCTTGGCTCAGAACAATGAGCAGTTCTTC
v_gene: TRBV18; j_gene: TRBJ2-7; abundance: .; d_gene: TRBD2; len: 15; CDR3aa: CASSPPAGVLDEQYF; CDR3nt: TGTGCCAGCTCACCACCCGCGGGAGTGTTGGACGAGCAGTACTTC
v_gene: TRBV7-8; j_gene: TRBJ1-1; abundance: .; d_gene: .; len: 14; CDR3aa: CASSLFGEDTEAFF; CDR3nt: TGTGCCAGCAGCCTTTTTGGCGAGGACACTGAAGCTTTCTTT